The T cell receptor (beta chain) described here comes from a study of spatial heterogeneity in lung cancer. Each CDR3 protein is one row after TCRdb ran MiXCR on the 5' RACE reads. The table has 950 to 1,500 distinct CDR3 sequences, 25% to 30% seen once. By share, this clonotype ranks as medium-sized (0.01 to 0.1%). The time point is: sample taken at primary tumor resection. The donors comprised around 72 untreated early-stage non-small cell lung cancer patients. This specimen was normal lung tissue next to the tumor, taken at surgery. This TCR derives from a female donor with early-stage non-small cell lung cancer.

CDR3 sequence (DNA): TGTGCCAGCAGCTTAGAAGGTGGAGGGGATACGCAGTATTTT. Translation gives CASSLEGGGDTQYF. The chain carries TRBV7-2 and TRBJ2-3, with D possibly TRBD2 on 6 matching bases. This CDR3 spans 14 amino acids. The ends were cut back, 1 base at V and 6 bases at J, with 11 bases in the middle. Germline assignment: CDR1 SGHTA and CDR2 FQGNSA. Drawing the rest from reference TRBV7-2 and TRBJ2-3, the complete variable domain is GAGVSQSPSNKVTEKGKDVELRCDPISGHTALYWYRQSLGQGLEFLIYFQGNSAPDKSGLPSDRFSAERTGGSVSTLTIQRTQQEDSAVYLCASSLEGGGDTQYFGPGTRLTVL.